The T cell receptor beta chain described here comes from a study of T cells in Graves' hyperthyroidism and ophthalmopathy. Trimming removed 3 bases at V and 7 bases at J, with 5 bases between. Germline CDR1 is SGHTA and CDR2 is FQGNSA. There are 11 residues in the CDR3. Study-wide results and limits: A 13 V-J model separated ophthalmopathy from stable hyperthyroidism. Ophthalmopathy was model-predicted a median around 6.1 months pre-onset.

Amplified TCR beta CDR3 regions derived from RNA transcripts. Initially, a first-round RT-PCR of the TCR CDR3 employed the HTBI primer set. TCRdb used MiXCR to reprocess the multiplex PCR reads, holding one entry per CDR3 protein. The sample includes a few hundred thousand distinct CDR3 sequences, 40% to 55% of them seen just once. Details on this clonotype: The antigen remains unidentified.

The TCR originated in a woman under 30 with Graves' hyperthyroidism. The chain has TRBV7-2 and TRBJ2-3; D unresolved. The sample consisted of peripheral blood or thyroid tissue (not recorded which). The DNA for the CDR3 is TGTGCCAGCAGCTTTGCCAATACGCAGTATTTT. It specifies CASSFANTQYF.